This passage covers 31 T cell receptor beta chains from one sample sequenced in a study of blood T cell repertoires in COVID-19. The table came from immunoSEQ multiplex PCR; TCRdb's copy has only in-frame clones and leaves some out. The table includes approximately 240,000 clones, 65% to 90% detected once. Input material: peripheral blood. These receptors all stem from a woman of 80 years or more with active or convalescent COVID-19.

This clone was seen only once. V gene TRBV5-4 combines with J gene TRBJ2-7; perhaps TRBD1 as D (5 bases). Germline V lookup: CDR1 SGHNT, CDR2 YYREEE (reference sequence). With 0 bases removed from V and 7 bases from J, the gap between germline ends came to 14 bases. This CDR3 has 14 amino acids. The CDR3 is CASSLEVRVGEQYF. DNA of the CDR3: TGTGCCAGCAGCTTGGAGGTCAGGGTGGGGGAGCAGTACTTC.

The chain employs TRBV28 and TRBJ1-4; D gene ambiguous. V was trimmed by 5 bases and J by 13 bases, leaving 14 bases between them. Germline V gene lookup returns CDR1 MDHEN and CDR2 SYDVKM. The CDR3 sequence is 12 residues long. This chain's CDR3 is CASSVQPAGLFF. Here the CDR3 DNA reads TGTGCCAGCAGTGTGCAACCGGCGGGACTGTTTTTT.

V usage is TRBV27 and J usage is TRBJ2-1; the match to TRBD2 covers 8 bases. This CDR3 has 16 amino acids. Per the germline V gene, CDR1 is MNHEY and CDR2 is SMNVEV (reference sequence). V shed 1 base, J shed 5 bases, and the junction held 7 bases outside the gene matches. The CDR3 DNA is TGTGCCAGCAGTTTATTTCGCGGGAGGAGGGACAATGAGCAGTTCTTC. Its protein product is CASSLFRGRRDNEQFF.

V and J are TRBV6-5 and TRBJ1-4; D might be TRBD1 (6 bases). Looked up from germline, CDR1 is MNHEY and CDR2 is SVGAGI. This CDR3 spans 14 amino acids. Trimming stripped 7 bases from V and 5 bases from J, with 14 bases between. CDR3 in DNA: TGTGCCAGCACCAAGGACAGACAGAATGAAAAACTGTTTTTT. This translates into CASTKDRQNEKLFF.

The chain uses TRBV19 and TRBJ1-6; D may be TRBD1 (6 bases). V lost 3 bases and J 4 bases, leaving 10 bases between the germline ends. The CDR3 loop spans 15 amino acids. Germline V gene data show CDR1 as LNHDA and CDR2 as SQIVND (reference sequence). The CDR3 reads CASSIRQAYNSPLHF. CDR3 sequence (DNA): TGTGCCAGTAGTATTCGACAGGCTTATAATTCACCCCTCCACTTT.

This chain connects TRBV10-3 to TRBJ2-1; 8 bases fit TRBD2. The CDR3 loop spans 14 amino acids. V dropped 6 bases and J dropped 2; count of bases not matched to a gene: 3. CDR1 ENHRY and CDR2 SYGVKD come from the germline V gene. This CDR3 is CAIRLAEAYNEQFF. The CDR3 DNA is TGTGCCATCAGACTAGCGGAAGCCTACAATGAGCAGTTCTTC.

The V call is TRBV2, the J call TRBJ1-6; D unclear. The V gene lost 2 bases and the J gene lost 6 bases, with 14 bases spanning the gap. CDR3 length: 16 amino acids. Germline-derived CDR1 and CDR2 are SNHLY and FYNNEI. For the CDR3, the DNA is TGTGCCAGCAGTGAACGAGTCGCGGCCATTAATTCACCCCTCCACTTT. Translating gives CASSERVAAINSPLHF.

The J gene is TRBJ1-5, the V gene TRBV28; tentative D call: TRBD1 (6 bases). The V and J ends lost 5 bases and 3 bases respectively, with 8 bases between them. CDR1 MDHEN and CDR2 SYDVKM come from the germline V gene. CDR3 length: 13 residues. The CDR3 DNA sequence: TGTGCCAGCAGTAGGGGGTCCAATCAGCCCCAGCATTTT. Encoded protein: CASSRGSNQPQHF.

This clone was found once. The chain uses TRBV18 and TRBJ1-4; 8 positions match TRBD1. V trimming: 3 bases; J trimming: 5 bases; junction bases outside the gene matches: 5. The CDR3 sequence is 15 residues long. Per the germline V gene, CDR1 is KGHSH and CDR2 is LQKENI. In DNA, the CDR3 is TGTGCCAGCTCACCCCAGGGGGCGCAGAATGAAAAACTGTTTTTT. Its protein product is CASSPQGAQNEKLFF. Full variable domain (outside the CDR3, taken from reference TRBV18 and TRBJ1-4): NAGVMQNPRHLVRRRGQEARLRCSPMKGHSHVYWYRQLPEEGLKFMVYLQKENIIDESGMPKERFSAEFPKEGPSILRIQQVVRGDSAAYFCASSPQGAQNEKLFFGSGTQLSVL.

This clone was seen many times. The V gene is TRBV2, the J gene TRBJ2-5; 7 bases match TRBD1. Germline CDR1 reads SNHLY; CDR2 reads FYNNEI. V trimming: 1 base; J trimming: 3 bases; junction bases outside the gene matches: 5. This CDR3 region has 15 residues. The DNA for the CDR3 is TGTGCCAGCAGTGAAGTTATAACAGGGGAAGAGACCCAGTACTTC. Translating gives CASSEVITGEETQYF.

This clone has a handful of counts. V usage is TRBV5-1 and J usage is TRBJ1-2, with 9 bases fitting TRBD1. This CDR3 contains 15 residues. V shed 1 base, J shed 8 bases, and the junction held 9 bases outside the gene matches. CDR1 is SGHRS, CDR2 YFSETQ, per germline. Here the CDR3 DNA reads TGCGCCAGCAGCTTGATGGGCGCGGACAGGGGAGGCTACACCTTC. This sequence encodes CASSLMGADRGGYTF.

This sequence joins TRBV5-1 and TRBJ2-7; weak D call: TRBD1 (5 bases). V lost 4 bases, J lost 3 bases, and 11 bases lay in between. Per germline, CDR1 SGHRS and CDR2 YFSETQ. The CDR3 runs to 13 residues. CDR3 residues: CASSIDSIYEQYF. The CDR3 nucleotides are TGCGCCAGCAGCATCGACAGTATCTACGAGCAGTACTTC.

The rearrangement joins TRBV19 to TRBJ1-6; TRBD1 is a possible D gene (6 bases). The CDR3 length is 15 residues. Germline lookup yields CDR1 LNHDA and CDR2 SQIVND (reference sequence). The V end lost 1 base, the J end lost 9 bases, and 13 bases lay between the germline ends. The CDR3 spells CASSIGDLGGSPLHF. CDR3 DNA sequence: TGTGCCAGTAGTATAGGGGACCTAGGGGGTTCACCCCTCCACTTT.

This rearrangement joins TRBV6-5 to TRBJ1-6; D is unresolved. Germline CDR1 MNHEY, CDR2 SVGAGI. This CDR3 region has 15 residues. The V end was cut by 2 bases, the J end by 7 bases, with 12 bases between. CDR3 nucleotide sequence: TGTGCCAGCAGTTACAATATCGCGCGAAATTCACCCCTCCACTTT. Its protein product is CASSYNIARNSPLHF.

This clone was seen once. Here the CDR3 reads CASSLSRTSGGANTGELFF. The CDR3 DNA is TGTGCCAGCAGCTTGTCCCGGACTAGCGGGGGCGCGAACACCGGGGAGCTGTTTTTT. This chain joins TRBV5-8 and TRBJ2-2, with 13 bases aligning to TRBD2. Trimming at V came to 1 base and at J to 0 bases, leaving 6 bases not matched to a gene. Germline CDR1 is SGHTS and CDR2 is YDEGEE. The length of the CDR3 is 19 residues.

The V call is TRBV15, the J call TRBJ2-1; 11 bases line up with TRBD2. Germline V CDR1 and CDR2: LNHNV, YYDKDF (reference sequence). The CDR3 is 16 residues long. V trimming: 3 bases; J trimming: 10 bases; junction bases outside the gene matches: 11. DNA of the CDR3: TGTGCCACCAGCAGGGGGACTAGCGGCCCTCTGGTAGAGCAGTTCTTC. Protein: CATSRGTSGPLVEQFF.

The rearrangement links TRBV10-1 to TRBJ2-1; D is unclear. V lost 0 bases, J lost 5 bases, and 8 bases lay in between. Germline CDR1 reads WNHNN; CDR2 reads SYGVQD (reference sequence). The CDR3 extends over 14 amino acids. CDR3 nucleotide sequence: TGCGCCAGCAGTGAGTCGAGTCCGAACAATGAGCAGTTCTTC. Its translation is CASSESSPNNEQFF.

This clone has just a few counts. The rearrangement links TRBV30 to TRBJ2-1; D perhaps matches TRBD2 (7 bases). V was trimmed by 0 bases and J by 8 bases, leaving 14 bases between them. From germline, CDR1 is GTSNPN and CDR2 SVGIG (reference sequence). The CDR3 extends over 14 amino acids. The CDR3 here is CAWSVGGGLYEQFF. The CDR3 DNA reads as TGTGCCTGGAGTGTAGGCGGGGGCTTGTATGAGCAGTTCTTC.

Here the CDR3 reads CASSPLGQVDTEAFF. The CDR3 bases are TGTGCCAGCAGCCCACTGGGCCAAGTGGACACTGAAGCTTTCTTT. The chain combines TRBV6-6 with TRBJ1-1; D is undetermined. Germline-derived CDR1 and CDR2 are MNHNY and SVGAGI (reference sequence). There are 15 residues in the CDR3. V gave up 6 bases and J gave up 3 bases, with 17 bases separating them.

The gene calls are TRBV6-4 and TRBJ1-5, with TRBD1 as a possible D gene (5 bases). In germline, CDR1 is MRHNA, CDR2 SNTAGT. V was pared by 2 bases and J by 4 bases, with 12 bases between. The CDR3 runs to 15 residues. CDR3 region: CASSDRGPANQPQHF. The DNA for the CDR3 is TGTGCCAGCAGTGACAGGGGCCCGGCAAATCAGCCCCAGCATTTT.

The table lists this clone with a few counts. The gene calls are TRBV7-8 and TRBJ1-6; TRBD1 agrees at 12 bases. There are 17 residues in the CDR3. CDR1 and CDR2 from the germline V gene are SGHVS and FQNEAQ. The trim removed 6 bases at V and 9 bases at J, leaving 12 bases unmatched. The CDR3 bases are TGTGCCAGCAGGCTAAGGGACAGGGGGCAGGGCAGTTCACCCCTCCACTTT. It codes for CASRLRDRGQGSSPLHF.

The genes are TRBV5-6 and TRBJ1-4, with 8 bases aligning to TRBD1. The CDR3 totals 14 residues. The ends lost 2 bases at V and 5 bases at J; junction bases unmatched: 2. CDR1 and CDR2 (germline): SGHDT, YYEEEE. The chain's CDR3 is CASSFRGLNEKLFF. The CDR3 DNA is TGTGCCAGCAGCTTCAGGGGGCTGAATGAAAAACTGTTTTTT.

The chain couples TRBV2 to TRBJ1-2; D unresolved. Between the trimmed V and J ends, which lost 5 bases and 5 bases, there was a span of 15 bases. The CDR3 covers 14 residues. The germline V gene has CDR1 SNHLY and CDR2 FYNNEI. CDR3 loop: CASSPTSLSYGYTF. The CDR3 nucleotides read TGTGCCAGCAGTCCCACTTCCCTTTCTTATGGCTACACCTTC.

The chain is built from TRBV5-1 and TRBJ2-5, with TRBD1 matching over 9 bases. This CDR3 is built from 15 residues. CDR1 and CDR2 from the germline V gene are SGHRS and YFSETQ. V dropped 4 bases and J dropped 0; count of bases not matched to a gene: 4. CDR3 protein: CASSLDRGYQETQYF. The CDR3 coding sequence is TGCGCCAGCAGCCTTGACAGGGGGTACCAAGAGACCCAGTACTTC.

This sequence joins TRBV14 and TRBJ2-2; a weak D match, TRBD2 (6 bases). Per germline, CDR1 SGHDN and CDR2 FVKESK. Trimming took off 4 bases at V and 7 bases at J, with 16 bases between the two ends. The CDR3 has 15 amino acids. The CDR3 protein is CASSRLRGLGGELFF. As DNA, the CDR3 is TGTGCCAGCAGCCGGTTACGGGGACTCGGCGGGGAGCTGTTTTTT.

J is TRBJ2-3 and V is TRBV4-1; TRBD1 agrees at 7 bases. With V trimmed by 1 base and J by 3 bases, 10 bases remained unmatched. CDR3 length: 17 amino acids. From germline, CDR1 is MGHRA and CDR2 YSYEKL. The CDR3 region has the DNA TGCGCCAGCAGCCAAGTATATTCTGGGACAGCAACAGATACGCAGTATTTT. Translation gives CASSQVYSGTATDTQYF.

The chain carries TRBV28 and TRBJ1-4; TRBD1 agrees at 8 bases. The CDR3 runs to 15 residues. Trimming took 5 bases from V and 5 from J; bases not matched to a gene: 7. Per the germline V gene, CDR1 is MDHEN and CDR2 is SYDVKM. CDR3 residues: CASSQRQGRNEKLFF. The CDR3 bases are TGTGCCAGCAGTCAACGACAGGGGAGGAATGAAAAACTGTTTTTT.

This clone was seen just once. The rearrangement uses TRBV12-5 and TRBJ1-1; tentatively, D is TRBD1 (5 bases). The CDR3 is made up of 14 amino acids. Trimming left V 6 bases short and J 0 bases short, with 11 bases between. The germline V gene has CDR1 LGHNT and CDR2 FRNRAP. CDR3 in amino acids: CASGRDLMNTEAFF. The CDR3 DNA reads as TGTGCTAGTGGGAGGGACTTAATGAACACTGAAGCTTTCTTT.

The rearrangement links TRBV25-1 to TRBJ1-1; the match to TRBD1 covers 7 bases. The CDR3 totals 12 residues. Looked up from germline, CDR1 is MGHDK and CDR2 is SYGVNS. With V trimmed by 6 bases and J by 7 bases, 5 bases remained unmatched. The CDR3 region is CASRRGGGEAFF. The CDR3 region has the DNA TGTGCCAGCAGAAGAGGGGGCGGTGAAGCTTTCTTT.

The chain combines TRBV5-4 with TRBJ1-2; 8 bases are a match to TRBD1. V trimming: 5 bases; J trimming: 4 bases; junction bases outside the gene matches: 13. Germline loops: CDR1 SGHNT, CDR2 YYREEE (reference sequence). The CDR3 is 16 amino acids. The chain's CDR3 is CASRDGQGIVGYGYTF. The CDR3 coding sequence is TGTGCCAGCAGAGACGGACAGGGCATAGTGGGCTATGGCTACACCTTC.

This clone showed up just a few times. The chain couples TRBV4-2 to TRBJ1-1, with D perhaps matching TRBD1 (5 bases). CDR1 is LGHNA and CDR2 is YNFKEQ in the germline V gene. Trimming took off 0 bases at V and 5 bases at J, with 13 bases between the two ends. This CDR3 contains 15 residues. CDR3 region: CASSQDNQGGTEAFF. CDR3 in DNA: TGTGCCAGCAGCCAAGATAATCAGGGAGGGACTGAAGCTTTCTTT.